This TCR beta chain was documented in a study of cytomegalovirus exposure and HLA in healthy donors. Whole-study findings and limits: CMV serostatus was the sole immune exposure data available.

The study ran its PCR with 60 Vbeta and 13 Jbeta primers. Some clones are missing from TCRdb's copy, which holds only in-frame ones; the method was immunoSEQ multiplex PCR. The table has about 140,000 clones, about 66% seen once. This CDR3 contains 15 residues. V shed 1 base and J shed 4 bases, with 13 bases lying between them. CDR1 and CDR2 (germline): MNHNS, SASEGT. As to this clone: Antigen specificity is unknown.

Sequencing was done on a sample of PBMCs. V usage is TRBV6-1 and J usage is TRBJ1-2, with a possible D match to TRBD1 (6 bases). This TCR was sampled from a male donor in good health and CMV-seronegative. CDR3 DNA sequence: TGTGCCAGCAGTGAAGTCGGCCAGGGGACCTATGGCTACACCTTC. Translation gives CASSEVGQGTYGYTF.